A selection of T cell receptor beta chains follows, all from one sample in a study of CD8+ T cells in alopecia areata. Only in-frame clones appear in the TCRdb table, and some are missing; sequencing was by immunoSEQ multiplex PCR. There are under 40,000 clones in the sample; around 57% occur only once, and under 2% lies in the top ten. Sequencing input: CD4+ Tregs sorted from blood. Every receptor here comes from a human donor with alopecia areata. The conserved cysteine and the conserved F or W are not part of the CDR3 here.

v_call cdr3_aa
TRBV7-3 ASSLGGGRAPDTQY
TRBV28 ASSSRTGAPVAQY
TRBV23-1 ASSPRAKGGYT
TRBV2 ASNAENTDTQY
TRBV7-9 ASSLGASFNEQF
TRBV27 ASRGPTGTGANVLT
TRBV7-2 ASSHNRNTGELF
TRBV5-1 ASRPGGTGGTGETQY
TRBV29-1 SARWRTNTGELF
TRBV2 ASRYSPKQY
TRBV14 ASSQDRATPQY
TRBV12-5 ASGSGLGFSGYT
TRBV6-5 ASSYRGTGLTEAF
TRBV7-2 ASSLVWAQY
TRBV19 ASSTPRGGPSYNEQF
TRBV28 ASSPPGLAGGGELF
TRBV7-2 ASGGARGKNIQY
TRBV19 ASSLGRGITEAF
TRBV5-6 ASSQRETQY
TRBV4-3 ASSQDRTSDTQY
TRBV10-3 AISSLPGQTNEQF
TRBV7-3 ASSSRRASGANVLT
TRBV7-9 ASSPRGALNTEAF
TRBV4-3 ASSLLTGGGSYEQY
TRBV6-6 ASSYSGHYGYT
TRBV5-4 ASSLGGQETQY
TRBV9 ASSVEENTEAF
TRBV7-2 ASSPRGGGITDTQY
TRBV5-1 ASSWNGWNTGELF
TRBV5-1 ASSGGQGPYEQY
TRBV29-1 SVGGQYSAETQY
TRBV28 ASSFLGAGLAGAEQY
TRBV5-1 ASSLAQGRNGELF
TRBV28 ASSSPGQLTEAF
TRBV7-3 ASSLTGDQGTQY
TRBV7-9 ASSWGPDPQETQY
TRBV7-9 ASSLASGSFYNEQF
TRBV6-5 ASSQATQY
TRBV29-1 SVLKLAGVADTQY
TRBV5-1 ASRRTARLSTDTQY
TRBV5-1 ASRTGLNTGELF
TRBV4-3 ASSLQLGGSRELF
TRBV30 AWDQGRGSNQPQH
TRBV6-5 ASRAEIGPLH
TRBV28 AAQGITEAF
TRBV6-6 ASSYPRDSIVGEQY
TRBV27 ASSADGETQY
TRBV7-2 ASSWIAANEQF
TRBV6-1 ASSGGASGLGDEQF
TRBV7-2 ASSSLGGPWAANIQY
TRBV5-1 ASSLLGAGTDGEQY
TRBV12-5 ASGFGRGYAGNTIY
TRBV4-2 ASSQGGSTYNEQF
TRBV15 ATSSRVGAGTGELF
TRBV5-1 ASSLTTTRGVTDTQY